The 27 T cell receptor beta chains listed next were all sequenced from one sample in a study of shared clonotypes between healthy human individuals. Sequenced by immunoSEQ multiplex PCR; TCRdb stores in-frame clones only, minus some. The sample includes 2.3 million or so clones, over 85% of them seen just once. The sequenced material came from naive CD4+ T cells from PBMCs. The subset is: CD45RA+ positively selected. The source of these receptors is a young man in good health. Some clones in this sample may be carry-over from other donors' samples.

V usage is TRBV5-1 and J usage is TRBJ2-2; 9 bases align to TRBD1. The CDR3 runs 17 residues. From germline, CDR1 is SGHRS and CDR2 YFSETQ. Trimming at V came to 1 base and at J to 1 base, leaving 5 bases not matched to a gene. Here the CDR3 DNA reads TGCGCCAGCAGCTTGTTGGGACAGGGATGGAACACCGGGGAGCTGTTTTTT. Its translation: CASSLLGQGWNTGELFF.

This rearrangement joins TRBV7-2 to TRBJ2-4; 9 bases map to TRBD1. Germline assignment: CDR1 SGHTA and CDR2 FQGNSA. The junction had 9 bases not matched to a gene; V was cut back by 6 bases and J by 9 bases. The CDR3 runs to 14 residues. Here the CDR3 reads CASRRDRGGIIQYF. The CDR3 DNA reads TGTGCCAGCAGGAGAGACAGGGGGGGGATCATTCAGTACTTC.

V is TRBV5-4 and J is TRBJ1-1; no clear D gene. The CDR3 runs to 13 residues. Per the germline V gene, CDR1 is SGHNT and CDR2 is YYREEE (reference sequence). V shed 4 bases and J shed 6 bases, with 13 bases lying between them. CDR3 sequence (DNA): TGTGCCAGCAGCATGGACGGAGACCCTGAAGCTTTCTTT. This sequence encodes CASSMDGDPEAFF.

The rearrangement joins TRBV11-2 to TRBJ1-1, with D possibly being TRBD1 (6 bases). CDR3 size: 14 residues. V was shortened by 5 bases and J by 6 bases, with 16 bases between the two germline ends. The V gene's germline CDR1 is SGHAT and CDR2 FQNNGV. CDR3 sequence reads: CASSRGDLNAEAFF. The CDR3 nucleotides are TGTGCCAGCAGCAGGGGGGATTTAAACGCTGAAGCTTTCTTT.

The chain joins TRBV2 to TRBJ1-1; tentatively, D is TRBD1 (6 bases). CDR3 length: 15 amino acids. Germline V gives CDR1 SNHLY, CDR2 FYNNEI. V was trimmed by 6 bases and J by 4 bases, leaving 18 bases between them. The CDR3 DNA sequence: TGTGCCAGCAGCGTCGCACAGGGTTTGACCACTGAAGCTTTCTTT. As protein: CASSVAQGLTTEAFF.

The chain's CDR3 is CASSPRGADSGNTIYF. CDR3 nucleotide sequence: TGTGCCAGCAGCCCCCGGGGGGCAGACTCTGGAAACACCATATATTTT. The rearrangement joins TRBV9 to TRBJ1-3, with D perhaps matching TRBD1 (6 bases). The CDR3 consists of 16 residues. Germline V gene data show CDR1 as SGDLS and CDR2 as YYNGEE. V lost 4 bases and J 0 bases, leaving 14 bases between the germline ends.

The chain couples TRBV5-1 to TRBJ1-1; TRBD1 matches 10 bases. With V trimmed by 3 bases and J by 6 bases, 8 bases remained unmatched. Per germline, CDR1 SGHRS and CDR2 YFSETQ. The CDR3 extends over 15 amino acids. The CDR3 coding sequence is TGCGCCAGCAGCTATTTGACAGGGGGCGTCGCTGAAGCTTTCTTT. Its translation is CASSYLTGGVAEAFF.

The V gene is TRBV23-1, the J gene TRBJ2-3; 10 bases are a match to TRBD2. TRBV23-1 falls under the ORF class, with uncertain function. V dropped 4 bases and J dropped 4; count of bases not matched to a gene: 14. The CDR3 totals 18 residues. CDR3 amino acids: CASSPGQASGRNADTQYF. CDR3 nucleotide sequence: TGCGCCAGCAGTCCTGGCCAAGCTAGCGGGAGAAACGCAGATACGCAGTATTTT.

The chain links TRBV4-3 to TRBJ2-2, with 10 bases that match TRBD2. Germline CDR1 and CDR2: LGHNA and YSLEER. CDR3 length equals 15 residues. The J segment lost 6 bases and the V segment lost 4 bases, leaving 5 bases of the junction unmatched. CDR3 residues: CASSRILAGAGELFF. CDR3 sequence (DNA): TGCGCCAGCAGCCGGATTCTAGCGGGAGCCGGGGAGCTGTTTTTT.

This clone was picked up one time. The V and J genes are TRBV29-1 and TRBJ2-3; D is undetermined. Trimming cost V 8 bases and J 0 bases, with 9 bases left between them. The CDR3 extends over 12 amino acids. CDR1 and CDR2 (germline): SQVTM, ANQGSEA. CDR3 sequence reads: CSIVPSTDTQYF. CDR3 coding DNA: TGCAGCATTGTTCCTAGCACAGATACGCAGTATTTT.

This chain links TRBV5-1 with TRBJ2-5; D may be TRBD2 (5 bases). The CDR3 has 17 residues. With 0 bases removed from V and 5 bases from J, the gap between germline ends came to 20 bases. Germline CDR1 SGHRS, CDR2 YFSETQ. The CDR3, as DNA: TGCGCCAGCAGCTTGGAACCTCCCCCACTAGATCGGGAGACCCAGTACTTC. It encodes CASSLEPPPLDRETQYF. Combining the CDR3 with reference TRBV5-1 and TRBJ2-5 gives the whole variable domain KAGVTQTPRYLIKTRGQQVTLSCSPISGHRSVSWYQQTPGQGLQFLFEYFSETQRNKGNFPGRFSGRQFSNSRSEMNVSTLELGDSALYLCASSLEPPPLDRETQYFGPGTRLLVL.

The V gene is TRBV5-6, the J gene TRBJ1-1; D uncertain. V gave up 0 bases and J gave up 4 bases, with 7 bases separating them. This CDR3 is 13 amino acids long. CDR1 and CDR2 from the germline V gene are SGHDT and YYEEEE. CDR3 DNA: TGTGCCAGCAGCTTGGGACACCCCACTGAAGCTTTCTTT. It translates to CASSLGHPTEAFF.

For the CDR3, the DNA is TGTGCCAGCAGCCCCTGGGACACCAGAGGGAAACTGTTTTTT. This sequence encodes CASSPWDTRGKLFF. The chain couples TRBV7-2 to TRBJ1-4, with D possibly matching TRBD1 (6 bases). Germline V lookup: CDR1 SGHTA, CDR2 FQGNSA. The CDR3 is 14 amino acids. Trimming removed 5 bases from V and 11 bases from J, with 18 bases in between.

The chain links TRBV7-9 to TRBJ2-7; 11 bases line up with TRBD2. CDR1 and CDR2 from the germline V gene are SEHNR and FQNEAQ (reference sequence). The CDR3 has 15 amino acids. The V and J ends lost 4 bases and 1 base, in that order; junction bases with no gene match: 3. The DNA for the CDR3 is TGTGCCAGCAGCTACGGGACTAGCGGATCCTACGAGCAGTACTTC. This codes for CASSYGTSGSYEQYF.

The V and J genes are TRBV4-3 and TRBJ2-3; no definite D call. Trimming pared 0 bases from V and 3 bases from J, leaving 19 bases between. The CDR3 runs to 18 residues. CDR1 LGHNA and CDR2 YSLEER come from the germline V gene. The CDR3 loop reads CASSQDQPSVTGTDTQYF. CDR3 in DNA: TGCGCCAGCAGCCAAGATCAGCCCTCAGTTACTGGGACAGATACGCAGTATTTT.

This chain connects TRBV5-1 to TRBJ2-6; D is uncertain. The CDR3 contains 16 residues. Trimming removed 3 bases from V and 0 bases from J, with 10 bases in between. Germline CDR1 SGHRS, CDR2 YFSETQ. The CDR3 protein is CASSSPLSSGANVLTF. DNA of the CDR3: TGCGCCAGCAGCTCGCCCCTTAGCTCTGGGGCCAACGTCCTGACTTTC.

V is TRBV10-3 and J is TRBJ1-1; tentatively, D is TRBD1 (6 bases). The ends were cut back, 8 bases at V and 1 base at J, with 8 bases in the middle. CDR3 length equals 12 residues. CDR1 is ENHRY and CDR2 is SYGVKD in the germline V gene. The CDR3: CAIGTTNTEAFF. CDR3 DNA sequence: TGTGCCATCGGGACAACGAACACTGAAGCTTTCTTT.

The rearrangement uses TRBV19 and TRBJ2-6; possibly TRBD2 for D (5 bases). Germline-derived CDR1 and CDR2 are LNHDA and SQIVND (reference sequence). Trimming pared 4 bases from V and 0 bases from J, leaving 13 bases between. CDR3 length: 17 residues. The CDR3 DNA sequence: TGTGCCAGTAGTAGAGGGCGGCTTAGCTCTGGGGCCAACGTCCTGACTTTC. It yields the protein CASSRGRLSSGANVLTF.

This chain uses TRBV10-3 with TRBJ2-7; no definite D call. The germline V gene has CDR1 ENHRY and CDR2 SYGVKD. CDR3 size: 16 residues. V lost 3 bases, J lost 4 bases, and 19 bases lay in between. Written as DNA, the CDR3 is TGTGCCATCAGTGATGGCCCAGCACAAGCCCTATACGAGCAGTACTTC. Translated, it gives CAISDGPAQALYEQYF.

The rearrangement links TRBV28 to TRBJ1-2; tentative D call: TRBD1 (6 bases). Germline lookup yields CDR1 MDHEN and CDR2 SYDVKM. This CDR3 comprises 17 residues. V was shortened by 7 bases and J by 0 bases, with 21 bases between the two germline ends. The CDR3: CASISPGHHSTNYGYTF. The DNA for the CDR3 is TGTGCCAGCATCTCACCGGGACACCACTCTACTAACTATGGCTACACCTTC.

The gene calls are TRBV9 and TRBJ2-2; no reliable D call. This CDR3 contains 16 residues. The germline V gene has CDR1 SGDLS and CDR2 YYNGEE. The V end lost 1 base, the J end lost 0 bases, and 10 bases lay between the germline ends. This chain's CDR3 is CASSVNPTPNTGELFF. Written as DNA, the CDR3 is TGTGCCAGCAGCGTAAACCCAACACCGAACACCGGGGAGCTGTTTTTT.

CDR3 sequence reads: CSVKSVWPGTEAFF. The DNA of the CDR3 is TGCAGCGTTAAAAGTGTATGGCCCGGGACTGAAGCTTTCTTT. The chain recombines TRBV29-1 with TRBJ1-1; D ambiguous. The CDR3 has 14 amino acids. Germline loops: CDR1 SQVTM, CDR2 ANQGSEA. Between the trimmed V and J ends, which lost 5 bases and 5 bases, there was a span of 18 bases.

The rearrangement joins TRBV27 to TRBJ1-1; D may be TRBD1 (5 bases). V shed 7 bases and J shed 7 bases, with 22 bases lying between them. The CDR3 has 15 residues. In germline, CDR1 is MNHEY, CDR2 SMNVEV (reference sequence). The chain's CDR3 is CASTLSRGRASEAFF. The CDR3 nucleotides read TGTGCCAGCACCTTATCGAGGGGCAGGGCGAGTGAAGCTTTCTTT.

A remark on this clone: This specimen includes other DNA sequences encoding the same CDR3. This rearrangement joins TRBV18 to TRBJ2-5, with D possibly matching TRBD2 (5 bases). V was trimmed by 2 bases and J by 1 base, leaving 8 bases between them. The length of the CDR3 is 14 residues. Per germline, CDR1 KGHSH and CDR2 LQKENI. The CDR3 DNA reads TGTGCCAGCTCACCAGGGAGATCCCAAGAGACCCAGTACTTC. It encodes CASSPGRSQETQYF.

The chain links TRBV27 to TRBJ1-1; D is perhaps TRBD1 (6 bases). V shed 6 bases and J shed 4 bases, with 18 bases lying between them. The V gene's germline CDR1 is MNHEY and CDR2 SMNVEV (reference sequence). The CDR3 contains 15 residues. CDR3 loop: CASSTLSKGGTEAFF. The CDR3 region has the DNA TGTGCCAGCAGCACCCTGTCGAAAGGGGGCACTGAAGCTTTCTTT.

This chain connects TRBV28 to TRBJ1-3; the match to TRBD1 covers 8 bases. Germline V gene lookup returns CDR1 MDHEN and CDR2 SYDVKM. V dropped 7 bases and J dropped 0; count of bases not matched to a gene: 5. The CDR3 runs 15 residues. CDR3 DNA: TGTGCCAGCATTCCAGGGGGCTACTCTGGAAACACCATATATTTT. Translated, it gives CASIPGGYSGNTIYF.

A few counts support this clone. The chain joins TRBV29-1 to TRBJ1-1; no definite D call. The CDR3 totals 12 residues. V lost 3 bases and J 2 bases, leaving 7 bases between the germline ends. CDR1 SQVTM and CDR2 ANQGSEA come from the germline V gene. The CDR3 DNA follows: TGCAGCGTTGAGGGGATTAACACTGAAGCTTTCTTT. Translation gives CSVEGINTEAFF.